This T cell receptor (beta chain) was identified during a study of blood T cell repertoires in COVID-19. Study in general: Specimens from acute and convalescent COVID-19 originated in the United States, Italy and Spain. Sample material is recorded as cDNA or gDNA derived from T cells, B-cell-depleted T cells, or PBMCs.

In the study's own analysis: Quantification of nucleated cells was approximated via reference gene primer amplification. The method was immunoSEQ multiplex PCR; TCRdb's version includes in-frame clones alone and lacks a portion of them. Clonal size and the V and J genes are those of that table, whereas D and trimming came from the DNA. The sample has 110,000 or so clones; roughly 85% are singletons. The CDR3 extends over 15 amino acids. The germline CDR1 and CDR2 sequences are SGHTA and FQGNSA. V trimming: 0 bases; J trimming: 5 bases; junction bases outside the gene matches: 2. Input material: peripheral blood. J is TRBJ2-5 and V is TRBV7-2, with 11 bases matching TRBD2. This sequence originates from a human donor in a cohort sampled during active COVID-19. This chain's CDR3 is CASSLALAGEETQYF. For the CDR3, the DNA is TGTGCCAGCAGCTTAGCACTAGCGGGGGAGGAGACCCAGTACTTC.